The T cell receptor beta chain under discussion was sequenced for a study of T cell responses to AZD1222 COVID-19 vaccine. Study in general: Combined were second doses at about 4 or about 12 weeks. Study findings and constraints: With dominance at 160-218 and 743-854, vaccine-associated CD4 TCRs spanned spike. It was only a handful of AZD1222 recipients who were seropositive at baseline.

Measured with immunoSEQ multiplex PCR; TCRdb has only the in-frame clones, and not every one. The table lists under 150,000 clones, 90% of them singletons. Turning to this clone: The antigen remains unidentified.

V lost 6 bases and J lost 4, with 16 bases in between. Germline V gives CDR1 MDHEN, CDR2 SYDVKM. The CDR3 contains 14 residues. This clonotype was obtained from an adult in good health. The chain has TRBV28 and TRBJ2-7; either TRBD1 or TRBD2 may supply D (7 bases each). Sequencing was performed on peripheral blood, taken on day 0 of AZD1222 vaccination. This CDR3 reads CASSRGGSSYEQYF. The CDR3 DNA reads TGTGCCAGCAGCAGGGGGGGAAGCTCGTACGAGCAGTACTTC.